What follows describes a single TCR beta chain. Its antigen is still unknown. The sample belongs to a study of T cell responses to AZD1222 COVID-19 vaccine. Study-wide results and limits: Vaccine-associated CD4 TCRs spanned spike, dominant at 160-218 and 743-854. Only 5 to 7 AZD1222 recipients tested seropositive at baseline. White British donors predominated, females outnumbered males, and clonal diversity was possibly underestimated.

The V gene's germline CDR1 is SNHLY and CDR2 FYNNEI. This CDR3 region has 15 residues. The V gene end was trimmed by 4 bases and the J gene end by 4 bases; junction bases not matched to a gene: 4. Measured with immunoSEQ multiplex PCR; TCRdb has only the in-frame clones, and not every one. The sample consists of approximately 150,000 clones, 90% to 95% of them appearing once. This sequence originates from an adult who had recovered from COVID-19. The material sequenced was peripheral blood, taken after recovery from COVID-19. The chain employs TRBV2 and TRBJ2-1; 10 bases are shared with TRBD2. CDR3 loop: CASSASGREYNEQFF. CDR3 DNA: TGTGCCAGCAGTGCGAGCGGGAGGGAGTACAATGAGCAGTTCTTC.